This is a list of T cell receptor beta chains from one sample in a study of graft-versus-host responses after intestinal transplantation. Method: immunoSEQ multiplex PCR; TCRdb's copy keeps in-frame clones and lacks some. The sample gives under 150,000 clones, 75% to 95% of which show up once; over 0.15% is in the top ten. These TCRs are of unknown antigen specificity. The sample was unstimulated CD4+ T cells sorted from spleen or lymph node cells, taken before intestinal transplant. The source of these receptors is a human donor who received an intestinal transplant. The CDR3 runs from the conserved cysteine through the conserved F or W. A D gene is named only where the DNA matches it firmly. Part of the rows lack a size; the others show once, few, many or a class for expanded clones.

TRBJ1-1 TRBV12-5 TRBD1 few CASGSSATGGRAFF TGTGCTAGTGGTTCAAGCGCCACAGGGGGCCGAGCTTTCTTT
TRBJ1-1 TRBV7-2 . . CASSLAGGGEYTEAFF TGTGCCAGCAGCTTAGCCGGCGGGGGCGAGTACACTGAAGCTTTCTTT
TRBJ2-1 TRBV6-5 TRBD1 once CASSYSGQGFDRQQFF TGTGCCAGCAGTTACTCGGGACAGGGCTTTGACCGGCAGCAGTTCTTC
TRBJ1-3 TRBV18 TRBD1 . CASSPLEPGQSSGNTIYF TGTGCCAGCTCACCATTGGAACCGGGACAGAGCTCTGGAAACACCATATATTTT
TRBJ2-7 TRBV19 TRBD1 . CASSVFWDRDYEQYF TGTGCCAGTAGTGTCTTCTGGGACAGAGACTACGAGCAGTACTTC
TRBJ2-7 TRBV30 . . CAWSVFLAIEQYF TGTGCCTGGAGTGTGTTTCTAGCGATCGAGCAGTACTTC
TRBJ2-2 TRBV9 TRBD2 . CASSVVRAGKTGELFF TGTGCCAGCAGCGTAGTTCGAGCGGGAAAAACCGGGGAGCTGTTTTTT
TRBJ2-3 TRBV5-4 . few CASSFEPSSTDTQYF TGTGCCAGCAGCTTTGAGCCATCTAGCACAGATACGCAGTATTTT
TRBJ2-1 TRBV19 . . CASRSASVRDAQFF TGTGCCAGTAGAAGTGCTAGCGTACGCGATGCGCAGTTCTTC
TRBJ2-7 TRBV4-1 . . CASSQTGTRSSYEQYF TGCGCCAGCAGCCAAACCGGGACAAGGAGCTCCTACGAGCAGTACTTC
TRBJ2-1 TRBV5-1 . few CASSWPGASAYNEQFF TGCGCCAGCAGCTGGCCCGGCGCTAGCGCCTACAATGAGCAGTTCTTC
TRBJ2-3 TRBV6-1 TRBD1 once CASSVGGLSDTQYF TGTGCCAGCAGTGTAGGGGGCCTGTCAGATACGCAGTATTTT
TRBJ2-7 TRBV30 . . CAWSVQRDEQYF TGTGCCTGGAGTGTACAGCGGGACGAGCAGTACTTC
TRBJ2-7 TRBV5-1 TRBD2 . CASSLAGLAGGPGEQYF TGCGCCAGCAGCCTCGCCGGACTAGCGGGAGGGCCAGGCGAGCAGTACTTC
TRBJ2-1 TRBV7-9 . . CASSLGLGHSGQFF TGTGCCAGCAGCTTAGGACTAGGACATTCGGGGCAGTTCTTC
TRBJ1-2 TRBV18 . . CASSPGQPNYGYTF TGTGCCAGCTCACCGGGCCAGCCTAACTATGGCTACACCTTC